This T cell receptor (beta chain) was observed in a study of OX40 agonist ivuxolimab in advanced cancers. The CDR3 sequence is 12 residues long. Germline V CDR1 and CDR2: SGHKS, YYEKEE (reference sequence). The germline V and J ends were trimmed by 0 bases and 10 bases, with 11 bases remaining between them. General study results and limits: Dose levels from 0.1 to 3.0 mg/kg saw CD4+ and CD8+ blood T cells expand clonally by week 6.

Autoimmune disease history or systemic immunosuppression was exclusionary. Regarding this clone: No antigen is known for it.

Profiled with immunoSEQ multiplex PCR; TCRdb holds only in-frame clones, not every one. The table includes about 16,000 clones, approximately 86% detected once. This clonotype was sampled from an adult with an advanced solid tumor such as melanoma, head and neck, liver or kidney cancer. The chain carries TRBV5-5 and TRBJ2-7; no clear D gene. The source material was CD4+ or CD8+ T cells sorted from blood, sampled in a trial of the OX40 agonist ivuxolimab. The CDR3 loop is CASSLDVGKQYF. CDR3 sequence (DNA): TGTGCCAGCAGCTTGGATGTGGGGAAACAGTACTTC.